Each of the 4 T cell receptor beta chains below was sequenced from the same sample in a study of T cell changes during pregnancy in multiple sclerosis. The assay was immunoSEQ multiplex PCR, and TCRdb's table has in-frame clones only and misses some. This table has around 56,000 clones, around 85% appearing once. This sample comprised CD4+ T cells from peripheral blood mononuclear cells, obtained in the third trimester of pregnancy. The receptors stem from a female donor with multiple sclerosis, enrolled in a pregnancy study.

The chain combines TRBV18 with TRBJ2-3; D not certain. With 4 bases removed from V and 0 bases from J, the gap between germline ends came to 11 bases. The CDR3 is 15 amino acids. Looked up from germline, CDR1 is KGHSH and CDR2 is LQKENI. CDR3: CASSLLQISTDTQYF. The CDR3, as DNA: TGTGCCAGCTCACTGCTACAGATTAGCACAGATACGCAGTATTTT.

This chain joins TRBV9 and TRBJ1-2, with 7 bases fitting TRBD1. J lost 2 bases, V lost 4 bases, and 11 bases had no gene match. This CDR3 contains 16 residues. Germline V gene sequence: CDR1 SGDLS, CDR2 YYNGEE. Here the CDR3 reads CASSTRTGVTNYGYTF. The CDR3 bases are TGTGCCAGCAGCACTCGGACAGGCGTAACGAACTATGGCTACACCTTC.

The rearrangement links TRBV7-8 to TRBJ1-1, with 9 bases aligning to TRBD1. Germline CDR1 reads SGHVS; CDR2 reads FQNEAQ. The CDR3 length is 15 residues. V shed 4 bases, J shed 3 bases, and the junction held 6 bases outside the gene matches. The CDR3 sequence: CASSWRTGEDTEAFF. The CDR3 DNA reads as TGTGCCAGCAGCTGGCGGACAGGGGAGGACACTGAAGCTTTCTTT.

CDR3 DNA: TGTGCCAGCAGTTTAACAGGGGCGCCTGGCTACACCTTC. Translated, it gives CASSLTGAPGYTF. V is TRBV25-1 and J is TRBJ1-2; 7 nucleotides line up with TRBD1. V lost 5 bases to trimming and J lost 7 bases; unmatched junction nucleotides: 7. Germline V gene data show CDR1 as MGHDK and CDR2 as SYGVNS. This CDR3 contains 13 residues.